These T cell receptor beta chains were read from a single sample in a study of identifying expanded T cells in peripheral blood. Some clones are missing from TCRdb's copy, which holds only in-frame ones; the method was immunoSEQ multiplex PCR. The table includes tens of thousands of clones, roughly 84% detected once. Source material: blood. The receptor source for this set is a person aged 18 to 75 in good health. Both conserved end residues are part of each CDR3. The D gene is left open where the match is weak. Rows give clone size only sometimes, using once, few, many, or a class for an expanded clone.

clone_size j_call v_call d_call cdr3_length cdr3_aa cdr3_nt
NA TRBJ1-4 TRBV2 NA 14 CASSEMSRPGVTFF TGTGCCAGCAGTGAAATGTCTCGACCGGGGGTTACGTTTTTT
NA TRBJ1-1 TRBV9 NA 14 CASSRGADNTEAFF TGTGCCAGCAGCCGGGGGGCCGATAACACTGAAGCTTTCTTT
once TRBJ2-7 TRBV27 TRBD2 15 CASSFGGLAAYEQYF TGTGCCAGCAGTTTTGGAGGACTAGCGGCCTACGAGCAGTACTTC
NA TRBJ1-4 TRBV7-2 NA 14 CASSLGGETEKLFF TGTGCCAGCAGCTTAGGCGGGGAGACGGAAAAACTGTTTTTT
NA TRBJ2-3 TRBV7-7 TRBD2 17 CASSLGLAGGITDTQYF TGTGCTAGCAGCTTAGGACTAGCGGGAGGGATCACAGATACGCAGTATTTT
few TRBJ2-7 TRBV27 NA 15 CASSPTYSPGYEQYF TGTGCCAGCAGCCCTACCTACAGTCCCGGCTACGAGCAGTACTTC
NA TRBJ1-4 TRBV28 TRBD1 14 CASSWDRGGEKLFF TGTGCCAGCAGTTGGGACAGGGGTGGGGAAAAACTGTTTTTT
NA TRBJ1-1 TRBV15 NA 11 CATSSPPEAFF TGTGCCACCAGCTCCCCACCCGAAGCTTTCTTT
NA TRBJ2-1 TRBV5-6 NA 13 CASSSGLQDEQFF TGTGCCAGCAGCTCGGGACTTCAGGATGAGCAGTTCTTC
NA TRBJ2-3 TRBV6-6 NA 14 CASSFRADTDTQYF TGTGCCAGCAGTTTTCGGGCAGACACAGATACGCAGTATTTT
NA TRBJ2-1 TRBV4-1 NA 16 CASSQVDMISYNEQFF TGCGCCAGCAGCCAGGTAGACATGATCTCCTACAATGAGCAGTTCTTC
NA TRBJ2-3 TRBV9 TRBD2 14 CASSVSGSKDTQYF TGTGCCAGCAGCGTTAGCGGGAGTAAAGATACGCAGTATTTT
few TRBJ2-3 TRBV5-1 TRBD2 15 CASTPSGSKADTQYF TGCGCCAGCACTCCTAGCGGGAGTAAAGCAGATACGCAGTATTTT
NA TRBJ1-2 TRBV29-1 NA 13 CSVEGQLIDGYTF TGCAGCGTTGAAGGGCAGCTGATAGATGGCTACACCTTC
NA TRBJ2-7 TRBV18 TRBD1 15 CASSPSGQVVYEQYF TGTGCCAGCTCACCATCGGGACAGGTAGTTTACGAGCAGTACTTC
NA TRBJ2-7 TRBV28 NA 11 CASSLGGEQYF TGTGCCAGCAGTTTAGGGGGCGAGCAGTACTTC
NA TRBJ2-3 TRBV7-7 NA 17 CASSLGGRQGNLDTQYF TGTGCTAGCAGCTTAGGGGGTCGGCAGGGAAATTTGGATACGCAGTATTTT
NA TRBJ2-7 TRBV27 TRBD1 18 CASRRTGPSARSSYEQYF TGTGCCAGCAGAAGGACAGGGCCCAGTGCCAGGAGCTCCTACGAGCAGTACTTC
NA TRBJ2-1 TRBV6-1 NA 16 CASSERGGGTYNEQFF TGTGCCAGCAGTGAACGGGGTGGCGGGACGTACAATGAGCAGTTCTTC
once TRBJ1-2 TRBV5-1 NA 13 CASSDRPNYGYTF TGCGCCAGCAGCGACAGGCCTAACTATGGCTACACCTTC
NA TRBJ2-1 TRBV7-6 NA 12 CASSLILDEQFF TGTGCCAGCAGCTTAATCTTGGATGAGCAGTTCTTC
few TRBJ1-1 TRBV10-3 NA 15 CAISESRGVSTEAFF TGTGCCATCAGTGAGTCGAGGGGGGTGAGCACTGAAGCTTTCTTT
few TRBJ2-5 TRBV18 NA 12 CASSGDQETQYF TGTGCCAGCTCGGGAGACCAAGAGACCCAGTACTTC
few TRBJ2-7 TRBV9 NA 15 CASSVAGAFSYEQYF TGTGCCAGCAGCGTAGCTGGCGCCTTCTCCTACGAGCAGTACTTC
NA TRBJ2-1 TRBV5-4 NA 14 CASSFSGSYNEQFF TGTGCCAGCAGCTTTTCGGGTTCCTACAATGAGCAGTTCTTC
NA TRBJ2-1 TRBV4-3 NA 16 CASSQDSAVTYNEQFF TGCGCCAGCAGCCAAGATTCCGCGGTTACCTACAATGAGCAGTTCTTC
few TRBJ1-5 TRBV7-9 NA 15 CASSLSIDGNQPQHF TGTGCCAGCAGCTTGTCAATCGACGGGAATCAGCCCCAGCATTTT
NA TRBJ2-7 TRBV18 NA 15 CASSGDGSSSYEQYF TGTGCCAGCTCAGGTGATGGGTCTAGCTCCTACGAGCAGTACTTC
NA TRBJ1-5 TRBV19 NA 15 CASSISGDSNQPQHF TGTGCCAGTAGTATTTCTGGGGATAGCAATCAGCCCCAGCATTTT
NA TRBJ2-3 TRBV29-1 NA 14 CSVVLVGWADTQYF TGCAGCGTTGTGTTAGTGGGGTGGGCAGATACGCAGTATTTT
NA TRBJ2-1 TRBV9 NA 15 CASSVRGAVYNEQFF TGTGCCAGCAGCGTTAGGGGAGCGGTCTACAATGAGCAGTTCTTC
NA TRBJ2-3 TRBV14 NA 12 CASSLHPNTQYF TGTGCCAGCAGCCTCCACCCTAATACGCAGTATTTT
NA TRBJ2-3 TRBV6-1 NA 16 CASSEWGVGETDTQYF TGTGCCAGCAGTGAATGGGGAGTGGGGGAAACAGATACGCAGTATTTT
NA TRBJ2-1 TRBV27 NA 15 CASSLIPTLGNEQFF TGTGCCAGCAGTTTAATCCCAACTTTAGGCAATGAGCAGTTCTTC
NA TRBJ2-3 TRBV5-1 NA 16 CASSPRARGGTDTQYF TGCGCCAGCAGCCCCCGTGCGAGGGGTGGCACAGATACGCAGTATTTT
NA TRBJ2-7 TRBV7-9 TRBD1 14 CASSATGATYEQYF TGTGCCAGCAGCGCGACAGGGGCCACCTACGAGCAGTACTTC
few TRBJ2-1 TRBV6-4 NA 15 CASSDSDSSYNEQFF TGTGCCAGCAGTGACTCGGACAGCTCCTACAATGAGCAGTTCTTC
NA TRBJ2-2 TRBV16 NA 14 CASSPRQTTGELFF TGTGCCAGCAGCCCACGACAGACCACCGGGGAGCTGTTTTTT
NA TRBJ1-5 TRBV28 NA 16 CASSLYQLGSNQPQHF TGTGCCAGCAGTTTATACCAGCTGGGCAGCAATCAGCCCCAGCATTTT
NA TRBJ2-5 TRBV6-6 NA 15 CASSYTRQPGETQYF TGTGCCAGCAGTTACACAAGACAGCCTGGAGAGACCCAGTACTTC
few TRBJ2-3 TRBV5-1 NA 13 CASSFGGTDTQYF TGCGCCAGCAGCTTTGGGGGCACAGATACGCAGTATTTT
NA TRBJ2-1 TRBV14 NA 15 CASSRIITPYNEQFF TGTGCCAGCAGCCGGATCATTACGCCCTACAATGAGCAGTTCTTC
NA TRBJ1-2 TRBV13 NA 14 CASSPREMFYGYTF TGTGCCAGCAGCCCGCGGGAAATGTTCTATGGCTACACCTTC
NA TRBJ2-7 TRBV20-1 NA 11 CSAQQVYEQYF TGCAGTGCTCAACAGGTCTACGAGCAGTACTTC
NA TRBJ1-1 TRBV6-4 NA 11 CASSPYTEAFF TGTGCCAGCAGCCCGTACACTGAAGCTTTCTTT
NA TRBJ2-1 TRBV7-2 TRBD2 17 CASSLVPSGTLYNEQFF TGTGCCAGCAGCTTAGTGCCTAGCGGGACCTTATACAATGAGCAGTTCTTC
NA TRBJ2-1 TRBV9 NA 11 CASSGGTEQFF TGTGCCAGCAGCGGAGGGACTGAGCAGTTCTTC
NA TRBJ2-7 TRBV7-9 NA 14 CASSLEGKWNEQYF TGTGCCAGCAGCTTGGAGGGAAAGTGGAACGAGCAGTACTTC
NA TRBJ2-7 TRBV18 NA 17 CASSPVSLEVKQYEQYF TGTGCCAGCTCACCAGTCTCGCTAGAAGTTAAACAGTACGAGCAGTACTTC
NA TRBJ1-2 TRBV7-2 NA 14 CASSFKGSDSGYTF TGTGCCAGCAGCTTTAAGGGGTCAGACTCTGGCTACACCTTC
NA TRBJ2-1 TRBV4-1 NA 16 CASSQIGLKNSREQFF TGCGCCAGCAGCCAAATAGGACTAAAGAATTCCAGGGAGCAGTTCTTC
NA TRBJ1-2 TRBV28 TRBD1 16 CASSGDRGQSWDGYTF TGTGCCAGCAGTGGCGACAGGGGGCAAAGTTGGGATGGCTACACCTTC